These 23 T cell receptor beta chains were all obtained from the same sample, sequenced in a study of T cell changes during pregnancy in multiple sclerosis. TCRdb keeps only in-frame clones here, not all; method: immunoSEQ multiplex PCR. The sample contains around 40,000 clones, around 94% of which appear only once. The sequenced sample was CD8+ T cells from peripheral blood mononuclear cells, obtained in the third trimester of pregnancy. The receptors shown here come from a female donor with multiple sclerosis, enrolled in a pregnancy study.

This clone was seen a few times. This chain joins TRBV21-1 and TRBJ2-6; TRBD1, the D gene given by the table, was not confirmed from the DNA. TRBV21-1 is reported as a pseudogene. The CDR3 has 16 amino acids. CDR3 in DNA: TGTGCCAGCAGCAAAGCGGACAACTCTGGGGCCAACGTCCTGACTTTC. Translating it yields CASSKADNSGANVLTF.

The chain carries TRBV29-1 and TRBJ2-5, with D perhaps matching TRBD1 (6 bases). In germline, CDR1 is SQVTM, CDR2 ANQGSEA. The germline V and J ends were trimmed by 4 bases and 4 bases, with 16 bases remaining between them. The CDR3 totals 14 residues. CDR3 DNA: TGCAGCGTTGTAATCAGGGGCGGACGAGAGACCCAGTACTTC. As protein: CSVVIRGGRETQYF.

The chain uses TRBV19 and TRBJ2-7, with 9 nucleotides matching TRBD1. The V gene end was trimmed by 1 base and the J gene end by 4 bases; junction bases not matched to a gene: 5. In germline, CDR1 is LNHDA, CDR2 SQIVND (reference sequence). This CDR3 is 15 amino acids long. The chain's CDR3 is CASSIAGQGGYEQYF. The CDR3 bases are TGTGCCAGTAGTATAGCGGGACAGGGAGGATACGAGCAGTACTTC.

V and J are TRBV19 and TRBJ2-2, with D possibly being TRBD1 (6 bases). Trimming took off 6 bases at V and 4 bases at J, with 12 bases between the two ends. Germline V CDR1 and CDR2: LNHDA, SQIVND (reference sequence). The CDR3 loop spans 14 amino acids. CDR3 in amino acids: CASSYGTSTGELFF. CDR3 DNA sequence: TGTGCCAGTAGCTACGGGACATCCACCGGGGAGCTGTTTTTT.

This chain's CDR3 is CASSVVASGGDTQYF. The CDR3, as DNA: TGTGCCAGCAGCGTAGTTGCTAGCGGGGGAGATACGCAGTATTTT. The rearrangement links TRBV9 to TRBJ2-3; 10 bases agree with TRBD2. The CDR3 sequence is 15 residues long. The trim removed 0 bases at V and 5 bases at J, leaving 3 bases unmatched. Per germline, CDR1 SGDLS and CDR2 YYNGEE.

CDR3 sequence: CSVDGLAGASQETQYF. As DNA, the CDR3 is TGCAGCGTTGATGGTCTAGCGGGGGCCTCCCAAGAGACCCAGTACTTC. This chain connects TRBV29-1 to TRBJ2-5; 10 bases line up with TRBD2. This CDR3 spans 16 amino acids. Germline V gene lookup returns CDR1 SQVTM and CDR2 ANQGSEA. The junction had 8 bases not matched to a gene; V was cut back by 3 bases and J by 1 base.

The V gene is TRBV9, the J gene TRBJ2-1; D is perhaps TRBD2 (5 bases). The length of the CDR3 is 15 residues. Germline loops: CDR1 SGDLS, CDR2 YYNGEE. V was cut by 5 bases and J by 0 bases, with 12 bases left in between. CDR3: CASSGGLSSYNEQFF. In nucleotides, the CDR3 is TGTGCCAGCAGTGGAGGCCTCAGCTCCTACAATGAGCAGTTCTTC.

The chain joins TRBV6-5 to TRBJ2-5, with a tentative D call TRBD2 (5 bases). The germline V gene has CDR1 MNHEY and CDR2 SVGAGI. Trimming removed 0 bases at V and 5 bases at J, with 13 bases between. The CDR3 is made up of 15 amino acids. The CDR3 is CASSYSTGMGETQYF. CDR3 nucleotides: TGTGCCAGCAGTTACTCGACGGGGATGGGGGAGACCCAGTACTTC.

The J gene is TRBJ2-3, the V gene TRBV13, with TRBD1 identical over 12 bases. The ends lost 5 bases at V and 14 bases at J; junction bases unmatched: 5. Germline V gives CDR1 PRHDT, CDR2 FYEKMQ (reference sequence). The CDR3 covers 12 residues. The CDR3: CASSGDRGLPYF. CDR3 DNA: TGTGCCAGCAGCGGGGACAGGGGGCTCCCGTATTTT. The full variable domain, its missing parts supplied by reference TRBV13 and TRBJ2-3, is AAGVIQSPRHLIKEKRETATLKCYPIPRHDTVYWYQQGPGQDPQFLISFYEKMQSDKGSIPDRFSAQQFSDYHSELNMSSLELGDSALYFCASSGDRGLPYFGPGTRLTVL.

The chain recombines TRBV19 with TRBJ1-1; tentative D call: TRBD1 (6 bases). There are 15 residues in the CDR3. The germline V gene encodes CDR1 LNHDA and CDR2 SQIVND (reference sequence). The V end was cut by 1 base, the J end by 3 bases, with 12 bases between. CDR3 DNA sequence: TGTGCCAGTAGTATAGGCCAGGGGCTAGACACTGAAGCTTTCTTT. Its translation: CASSIGQGLDTEAFF.

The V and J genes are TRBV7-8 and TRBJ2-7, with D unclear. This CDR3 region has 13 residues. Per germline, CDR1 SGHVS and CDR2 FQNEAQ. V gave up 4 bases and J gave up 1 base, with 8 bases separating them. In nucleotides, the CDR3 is TGTGCCAGCAGCTATGAGGTTTCCTACGAGCAGTACTTC. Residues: CASSYEVSYEQYF. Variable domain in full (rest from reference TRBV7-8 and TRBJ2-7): GAGVSQSPRYKVAKRGQDVALRCDPISGHVSLFWYQQALGQGPEFLTYFQNEAQLDKSGLPSDRFFAERPEGSVSTLKIQRTQQEDSAVYLCASSYEVSYEQYFGPGTRLTVT.

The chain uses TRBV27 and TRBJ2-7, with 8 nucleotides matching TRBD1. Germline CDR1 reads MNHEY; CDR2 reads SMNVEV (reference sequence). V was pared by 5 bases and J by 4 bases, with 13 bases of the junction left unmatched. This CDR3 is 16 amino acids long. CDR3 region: CASSILSGQVLYEQYF. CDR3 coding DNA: TGTGCCAGCAGTATCCTCTCGGGACAGGTCCTATACGAGCAGTACTTC.

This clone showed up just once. CDR3 in amino acids: CASSSTGAYNEQFF. The CDR3 coding sequence is TGTGCCAGCAGCTCAACAGGGGCCTACAATGAGCAGTTCTTC. V and J are TRBV13 and TRBJ2-1, with 7 bases lining up with TRBD1. Germline V gene data show CDR1 as PRHDT and CDR2 as FYEKMQ (reference sequence). V lost 4 bases and J lost 2; bases outside the gene matches: 2. CDR3 length equals 14 residues. Based on the CDR3 plus reference TRBV13 and TRBJ2-1, the full variable domain is AAGVIQSPRHLIKEKRETATLKCYPIPRHDTVYWYQQGPGQDPQFLISFYEKMQSDKGSIPDRFSAQQFSDYHSELNMSSLELGDSALYFCASSSTGAYNEQFFGPGTRLTVL.

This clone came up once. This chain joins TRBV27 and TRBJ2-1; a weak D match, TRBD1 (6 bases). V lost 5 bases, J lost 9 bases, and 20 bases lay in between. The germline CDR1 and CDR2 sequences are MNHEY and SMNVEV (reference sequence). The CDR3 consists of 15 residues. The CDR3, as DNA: TGTGCCAGCAGTGTAAGAGGGACATCGGAGGTTGAGCAGTTCTTC. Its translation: CASSVRGTSEVEQFF.

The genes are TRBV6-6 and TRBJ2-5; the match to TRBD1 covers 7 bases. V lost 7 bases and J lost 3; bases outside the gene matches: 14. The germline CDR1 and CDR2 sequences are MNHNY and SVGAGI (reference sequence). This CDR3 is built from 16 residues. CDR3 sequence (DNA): TGTGCCAGCACCCTGACCGGGACAGAAGATAAAGAGACCCAGTACTTC. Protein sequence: CASTLTGTEDKETQYF.

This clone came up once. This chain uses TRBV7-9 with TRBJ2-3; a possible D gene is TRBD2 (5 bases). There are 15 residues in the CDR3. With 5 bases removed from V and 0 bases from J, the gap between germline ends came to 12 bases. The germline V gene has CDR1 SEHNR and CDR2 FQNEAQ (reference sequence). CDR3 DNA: TGTGCCAGCAGCCGCGGGCAGTCTAGCACAGATACGCAGTATTTT. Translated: CASSRGQSSTDTQYF.

The CDR3 DNA sequence: TGTGCCAGCAGCAACAGGGGTTCGGGCAATCAGCCCCAGCATTTT. It is translated as CASSNRGSGNQPQHF. This chain connects TRBV21-1 to TRBJ1-5; the D call in the table, TRBD1, was not verified against the DNA. TRBV21-1 is a listed pseudogene. CDR3 length equals 15 residues.

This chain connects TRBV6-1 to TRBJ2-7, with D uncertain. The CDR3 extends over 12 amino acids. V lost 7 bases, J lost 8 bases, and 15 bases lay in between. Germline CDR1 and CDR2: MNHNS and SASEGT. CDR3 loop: CASTTYMTKQYF. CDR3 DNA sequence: TGTGCCAGCACAACCTACATGACAAAGCAGTACTTC.

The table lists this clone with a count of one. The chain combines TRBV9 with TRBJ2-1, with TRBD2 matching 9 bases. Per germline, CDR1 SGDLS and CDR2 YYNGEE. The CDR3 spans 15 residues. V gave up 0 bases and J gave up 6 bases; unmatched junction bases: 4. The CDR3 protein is CASSVEGLASNEQFF. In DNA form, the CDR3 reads TGTGCCAGCAGCGTAGAGGGACTAGCCTCCAATGAGCAGTTCTTC.

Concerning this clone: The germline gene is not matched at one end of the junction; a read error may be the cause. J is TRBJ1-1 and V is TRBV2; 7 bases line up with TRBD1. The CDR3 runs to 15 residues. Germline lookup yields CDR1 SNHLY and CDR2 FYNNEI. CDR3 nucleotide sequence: TGTGCCAGCAAGGGGGCGACACTGATGAACACTGAAGCTCTCTTT. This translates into CASKGATLMNTEALF.

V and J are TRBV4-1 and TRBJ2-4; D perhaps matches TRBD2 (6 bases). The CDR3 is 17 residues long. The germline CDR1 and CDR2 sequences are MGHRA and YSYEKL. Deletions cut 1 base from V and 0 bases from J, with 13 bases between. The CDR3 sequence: CASSQAWGGVAKNIQYF. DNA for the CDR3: TGCGCCAGCAGCCAAGCGTGGGGCGGGGTAGCCAAAAACATTCAGTACTTC.

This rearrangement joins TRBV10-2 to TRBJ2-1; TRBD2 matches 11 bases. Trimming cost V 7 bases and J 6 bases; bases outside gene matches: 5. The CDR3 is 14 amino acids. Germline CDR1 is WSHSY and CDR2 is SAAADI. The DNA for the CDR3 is TGCGCCAGCATAGATAGCGGGGGGGCCAATGAGCAGTTCTTC. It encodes CASIDSGGANEQFF.

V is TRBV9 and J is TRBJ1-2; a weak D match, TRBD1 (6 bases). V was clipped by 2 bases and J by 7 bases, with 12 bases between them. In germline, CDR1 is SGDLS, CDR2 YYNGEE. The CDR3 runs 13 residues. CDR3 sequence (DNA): TGTGCCAGCAGCGTTATTGAAGGGGGTGGCTACACCTTC. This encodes CASSVIEGGGYTF.